The 30 T cell receptor beta chains listed next were all sequenced from one sample in a study of OX40 agonist ivuxolimab in advanced cancers. The method was immunoSEQ multiplex PCR; TCRdb's version includes in-frame clones alone and lacks a portion of them. Of some 73,000 clones listed, 90% are singletons. The source material was CD4+ or CD8+ T cells sorted from blood, sampled in a trial of the OX40 agonist ivuxolimab. The source is an adult with an advanced solid tumor such as melanoma, head and neck, liver or kidney cancer.

The chain uses TRBV7-9 and TRBJ2-5, with a tentative D call TRBD1 (5 bases). CDR1 and CDR2 from the germline V gene are SEHNR and FQNEAQ (reference sequence). V dropped 1 base and J dropped 3 bases, with 9 bases sitting between them. The CDR3 has 14 residues. CDR3 loop: CASSLVQGKETQYF. CDR3 DNA sequence: TGTGCCAGCAGCTTAGTTCAGGGTAAAGAGACCCAGTACTTC.

The chain combines TRBV19 with TRBJ2-2; D remains unclear. Germline CDR1 reads LNHDA; CDR2 reads SQIVND (reference sequence). The CDR3 contains 12 residues. V was trimmed by 6 bases and J by 5 bases, leaving 7 bases between them. The CDR3 sequence is CASRRETGELFF. The CDR3, as DNA: TGTGCCAGTAGGCGAGAGACCGGGGAGCTGTTTTTT.

This chain links TRBV28 with TRBJ2-5, with D possibly matching TRBD1 (6 bases). V was shortened by 6 bases and J by 3 bases, with 17 bases between the two germline ends. Germline CDR1 and CDR2: MDHEN and SYDVKM. This CDR3 spans 15 amino acids. In DNA form, the CDR3 reads TGTGCCAGCAGCCCCGCGGTGGGGGCGGAAGAGACCCAGTACTTC. This gives the protein CASSPAVGAEETQYF.

J is TRBJ2-7 and V is TRBV5-1; 7 bases are a match to TRBD1. Unmatched junction bases numbered 6, after V lost 6 bases and J lost 0 bases. Germline assignment: CDR1 SGHRS and CDR2 YFSETQ. CDR3 length equals 14 residues. Here the CDR3 DNA reads TGCGCCAGCAAGAAGACAGGGACCTCCTACGAGCAGTACTTC. Its protein is CASKKTGTSYEQYF. Filled out from reference TRBV5-1 and TRBJ2-7, the complete variable domain reads KAGVTQTPRYLIKTRGQQVTLSCSPISGHRSVSWYQQTPGQGLQFLFEYFSETQRNKGNFPGRFSGRQFSNSRSEMNVSTLELGDSALYLCASKKTGTSYEQYFGPGTRLTVT.

Remarks on this clone: The same CDR3 also results from other DNA sequences found in this sample. The chain carries TRBV2 and TRBJ1-5; D is unclear. Germline V lookup: CDR1 SNHLY, CDR2 FYNNEI. CDR3 length: 15 amino acids. The V end lost 4 bases, the J end lost 0 bases, and 10 bases lay between the germline ends. The CDR3 DNA follows: TGTGCCAGCAGTGTGACCGGCTATAGCAATCAGCCCCAGCATTTT. Translated, it gives CASSVTGYSNQPQHF.

This clone was seen a handful of times. The gene calls are TRBV27 and TRBJ2-5, with TRBD2 matching over 7 bases. This CDR3 is built from 12 residues. Germline trimming cut 3 bases from V and 7 bases from J; bases unmatched to any gene: 2. CDR1 and CDR2 from the germline V gene are MNHEY and SMNVEV (reference sequence). CDR3 residues: CASSFGGGTQYF. In DNA, the CDR3 is TGTGCCAGCAGTTTTGGGGGGGGGACCCAGTACTTC.

This chain joins TRBV4-1 and TRBJ2-7; the D call may be TRBD1 or TRBD2 (5 bases each). V lost 3 bases and J lost 1, with 10 bases in between. The germline V gene has CDR1 MGHRA and CDR2 YSYEKL. This CDR3 has 14 amino acids. In nucleotides, the CDR3 is TGCGCCAGCAGCCAGGGACCGATTTCCTACGAGCAGTACTTC. It translates to CASSQGPISYEQYF.

This clone has just one count. The rearrangement uses TRBV4-1 and TRBJ2-1; D is uncertain. The V end lost 6 bases, the J end lost 0 bases, and 12 bases lay between the germline ends. Germline V gene sequence: CDR1 MGHRA, CDR2 YSYEKL. CDR3 length: 15 residues. The CDR3 region has the DNA TGCGCCAGCAGTCCAGTCCTTAGCTCCTACAATGAGCAGTTCTTC. Translating gives CASSPVLSSYNEQFF.

The V and J genes are TRBV7-9 and TRBJ2-2; possible D gene TRBD2, 5 bases. The CDR3 runs to 16 residues. Deletions cut 5 bases from V and 5 bases from J, with 18 bases between. Germline loops: CDR1 SEHNR, CDR2 FQNEAQ (reference sequence). The DNA for the CDR3 is TGTGCCAGCAGCCCCACTGGTGTGTCGGGGACCGGGGAGCTGTTTTTT. Translating it yields CASSPTGVSGTGELFF. The whole variable domain, remainder taken from reference TRBV7-9 and TRBJ2-2, is DTGVSQNPRHKITKRGQNVTFRCDPISEHNRLYWYRQTLGQGPEFLTYFQNEAQLEKSRLLSDRFSAERPKGSFSTLEIQRTEQGDSAMYLCASSPTGVSGTGELFFGEGSRLTVL.

The V call is TRBV30, the J call TRBJ2-7, with D hard to call. The CDR3 loop spans 15 amino acids. Trimming shortened V by 3 bases and J by 1 base, and 16 bases separated the two germline ends. Germline-derived CDR1 and CDR2 are GTSNPN and SVGIG (reference sequence). The DNA of the CDR3 is TGTGCCTGGAGCTTGGGTACAGAATCTTCCTACGAGCAGTACTTC. Its protein is CAWSLGTESSYEQYF.

The CDR3 loop reads CASTPTGFNTEAFF. The CDR3 DNA reads as TGTGCCAGCACCCCGACAGGGTTTAACACTGAAGCTTTCTTT. The chain employs TRBV6-1 and TRBJ1-1; 7 bases match TRBD1. The CDR3 is made up of 14 amino acids. V was pared by 7 bases and J by 2 bases, with 7 bases of the junction left unmatched. Germline V lookup: CDR1 MNHNS, CDR2 SASEGT.

The chain employs TRBV11-3 and TRBJ2-3; possibly TRBD1 for D (5 bases). CDR1 is SGHNT and CDR2 is YENEEA in the germline V gene. The CDR3 runs to 18 residues. Trimming took off 1 base at V and 0 bases at J, with 17 bases between the two ends. The CDR3 reads CASSLGAEGAPSTDTQYF. CDR3 nucleotide sequence: TGTGCCAGCAGCTTAGGCGCGGAAGGGGCTCCTAGCACAGATACGCAGTATTTT.

V is TRBV2 and J is TRBJ2-1; D perhaps matches TRBD1 (5 bases). Germline V gene data show CDR1 as SNHLY and CDR2 as FYNNEI. The CDR3 contains 16 residues. V lost 4 bases, J lost 6 bases, and 19 bases lay in between. CDR3 loop: CASSAFTGYPFNEQFF. The CDR3 nucleotides read TGTGCCAGCAGTGCTTTCACAGGTTATCCTTTCAATGAGCAGTTCTTC.

The rearrangement links TRBV7-3 to TRBJ2-5; D possibly corresponds to TRBD2 (6 bases). There are 13 residues in the CDR3. CDR1 is SGHTA, CDR2 FQGTGA, per germline. V was pared by 5 bases and J by 1 base, with 8 bases between. CDR3 protein: CASSPTSQETQYF. The CDR3 coding sequence is TGTGCCAGCAGCCCGACTAGCCAAGAGACCCAGTACTTC.

This clone was seen a single time. The rearrangement links TRBV7-9 to TRBJ2-3; D ambiguous. V was clipped by 5 bases and J by 0 bases, with 9 bases between them. The germline V gene encodes CDR1 SEHNR and CDR2 FQNEAQ (reference sequence). CDR3 length equals 14 residues. The CDR3, as DNA: TGTGCCAGCAGCCCCGTCCCTAGCACAGATACGCAGTATTTT. It yields the protein CASSPVPSTDTQYF.

V is TRBV14 and J is TRBJ2-7; TRBD2 matches at 8 bases. V gave up 0 bases and J gave up 3 bases; unmatched junction bases: 1. The CDR3 extends over 14 amino acids. Germline CDR1 and CDR2: SGHDN and FVKESK. In DNA form, the CDR3 reads TGTGCCAGCAGCCAAGAGCTAGCGGGCTACGAGCAGTACTTC. Protein: CASSQELAGYEQYF.

The V call is TRBV6-6, the J call TRBJ2-2; D might be TRBD1 (6 bases). Trimming pared 2 bases from V and 6 bases from J, leaving 7 bases between. The CDR3 extends over 13 amino acids. Germline V lookup: CDR1 MNHNY, CDR2 SVGAGI (reference sequence). The CDR3 coding sequence is TGTGCCAGCAGTTACGAGGGGGCCGGGGAGCTGTTTTTT. Protein product: CASSYEGAGELFF.

This chain connects TRBV7-9 to TRBJ2-4, with D possibly being TRBD1 (8 bases). The CDR3 is 16 residues long. The V gene's germline CDR1 is SEHNR and CDR2 FQNEAQ (reference sequence). Trimming took off 3 bases at V and 6 bases at J, with 18 bases between the two ends. CDR3 bases: TGTGCCAGCAGCTTTTCTCCAGGGGGCGGGGGAAACATTCAGTACTTC. Protein: CASSFSPGGGGNIQYF.

This clone is categorized as medium-sized (0.01 to 0.1%). The chain combines TRBV7-9 with TRBJ2-3; 12 positions match TRBD2. The germline CDR1 and CDR2 sequences are SEHNR and FQNEAQ (reference sequence). The CDR3 covers 16 residues. J gave up 4 bases and V 1 base, and 3 bases lay outside the gene matches. CDR3 amino acids: CASSLVTSGGPDTQYF. DNA of the CDR3: TGTGCCAGCAGCTTAGTTACTAGCGGGGGGCCAGATACGCAGTATTTT.

The chain uses TRBV14 and TRBJ2-7, with D uncertain. The CDR3 runs to 13 residues. Trimming cost V 1 base and J 2 bases, with 6 bases left between them. CDR1 is SGHDN and CDR2 is FVKESK in the germline V gene. The CDR3 DNA reads as TGTGCCAGCAGCCAAGTTGCAGCCTACGAGCAGTACTTC. This codes for CASSQVAAYEQYF.

The rearrangement uses TRBV29-1 and TRBJ2-1; a weak D match, TRBD2 (5 bases). V shed 3 bases and J shed 5 bases, with 11 bases lying between them. Germline V gene sequence: CDR1 SQVTM, CDR2 ANQGSEA. The CDR3 consists of 13 residues. The CDR3 DNA follows: TGCAGCGTTGAGAGCGGTTGGGACAATGAGCAGTTCTTC. It encodes CSVESGWDNEQFF.

The rearrangement uses TRBV27 and TRBJ2-7; weak D call: TRBD1 (6 bases). This CDR3 spans 14 amino acids. Germline CDR1 is MNHEY and CDR2 is SMNVEV (reference sequence). Trimming removed 1 base from V and 5 bases from J, with 12 bases in between. The CDR3 protein is CASSLFAGADEQYF. The CDR3 coding sequence is TGTGCCAGCAGTTTATTCGCAGGGGCTGACGAGCAGTACTTC.

This clone was counted many times. The same CDR3 also results from other DNA sequences found in this sample. The J gene is TRBJ2-2, the V gene TRBV18; the match to TRBD1 covers 7 bases. CDR1 KGHSH and CDR2 LQKENI come from the germline V gene. V lost 8 bases and J lost 5; bases outside the gene matches: 5. This CDR3 has 13 amino acids. Here the CDR3 DNA reads TGTGCCAGCATACAGGGGTCTACCGGGGAGCTGTTTTTT. Translated: CASIQGSTGELFF.

This chain connects TRBV5-4 to TRBJ2-7, with D tentatively TRBD1 (6 bases). Trimming removed 4 bases from V and 4 bases from J, with 15 bases in between. Germline CDR1 SGHNT, CDR2 YYREEE (reference sequence). The CDR3 has 14 amino acids. This CDR3 reads CASSQDIRGYEQYF. The CDR3 DNA is TGTGCCAGCAGCCAAGATATCAGGGGATACGAGCAGTACTTC.

CDR3 sequence reads: CASSFYIRQGEITEAFF. In DNA, the CDR3 is TGTGCCAGCAGCTTTTACATAAGACAGGGGGAGATCACTGAAGCTTTCTTT. V usage is TRBV5-6 and J usage is TRBJ1-1, with 9 bases aligning to TRBD1. J lost 4 bases, V lost 2 bases, and 12 bases had no gene match. This CDR3 has 17 residues. CDR1 and CDR2 from the germline V gene are SGHDT and YYEEEE.

The J gene is TRBJ1-5, the V gene TRBV18; the match to TRBD1 covers 9 bases. V was pared by 2 bases and J by 9 bases, with 8 bases of the junction left unmatched. The CDR3 has 15 amino acids. Germline V gene sequence: CDR1 KGHSH, CDR2 LQKENI. The CDR3 protein is CASSPGQGLRLPQHF. The CDR3 coding sequence is TGTGCCAGCTCACCAGGACAGGGGTTGCGGTTGCCCCAGCATTTT.

This chain links TRBV6-5 with TRBJ1-2; D is undetermined. Germline V gene data show CDR1 as MNHEY and CDR2 as SVGAGI. This CDR3 has 12 amino acids. V lost 4 bases and J lost 0, with 3 bases in between. The CDR3 loop reads CASSLANYGYTF. CDR3 DNA sequence: TGTGCCAGCAGTTTAGCTAACTATGGCTACACCTTC.

The rearrangement links TRBV29-1 to TRBJ2-5, with a tentative D call TRBD1 (5 bases). The ends were cut back, 0 bases at V and 4 bases at J, with 12 bases in the middle. Germline values: CDR1 SQVTM, CDR2 ANQGSEA. The CDR3 spans 14 residues. CDR3 sequence: CSVEDLATGETQYF. CDR3 DNA: TGCAGCGTTGAAGATTTGGCTACAGGAGAGACCCAGTACTTC.

The chain employs TRBV28 and TRBJ2-5; possibly TRBD1 or TRBD2 for D (5 bases each). Germline V gives CDR1 MDHEN, CDR2 SYDVKM. The length of the CDR3 is 13 residues. Between the trimmed V and J ends, which lost 3 bases and 5 bases, there was a span of 10 bases. In nucleotides, the CDR3 is TGTGCCAGCAGTTTGCAGGGAGTCGAGACCCAGTACTTC. It specifies CASSLQGVETQYF.

The table lists this clone with a count of one. The chain recombines TRBV5-6 with TRBJ2-7; D unclear. The CDR3 totals 17 residues. Trimming removed 2 bases at V and 5 bases at J, with 23 bases between. Per the germline V gene, CDR1 is SGHDT and CDR2 is YYEEEE. In nucleotides, the CDR3 is TGTGCCAGCAGCTTCATTCGCTACAAAAAAGGACCCCACGAGCAGTACTTC. The encoded protein is CASSFIRYKKGPHEQYF.